One and the same sample provided the 25 T cell receptor beta chains below, sequenced in a study of blood T cell repertoires in COVID-19. Repertoires were generated with immunoSEQ multiplex PCR, while TCRdb's copy carries only in-frame clones and drops some. The profile covers about 90,000 clones, with roughly 89% appearing a single time and 3% to 4% taken by the ten largest. Source material: peripheral blood. The receptors come from a woman between 65 and 79 years old with acute or convalescent COVID-19.

The CDR3 DNA is TGTGCCACCGAGGGGGGGGCAGGGATGAACACCATATATTTT. This gives the protein CATEGGAGMNTIYF. The chain has TRBV28 and TRBJ1-3, with TRBD1 as a possible D gene (6 bases). V was pared by 10 bases and J by 7 bases, with 20 bases between. Germline CDR1 MDHEN, CDR2 SYDVKM. The CDR3 has 14 amino acids.

This clone was seen a few times. This chain links TRBV2 with TRBJ1-5, with 12 bases that match TRBD1. The CDR3 spans 16 residues. V lost 6 bases, J lost 4 bases, and 7 bases stayed unmatched. Germline loops: CDR1 SNHLY, CDR2 FYNNEI. The CDR3 spells CASSLGTGGLNQPQHF. CDR3 sequence (DNA): TGTGCCAGCAGCCTTGGGACAGGGGGCTTAAATCAGCCCCAGCATTTT.

The V and J genes are TRBV23-1 and TRBJ2-1; no reliable D call. TRBV23-1 is an ORF for which the function is uncertain. The length of the CDR3 is 16 residues. The V end was cut by 0 bases, the J end by 8 bases, with 17 bases between. In DNA, the CDR3 is TGCGCCAGCAGTCAATCCAGGTGGTCTTTTAGACATGAGCAGTTCTTC. Protein product: CASSQSRWSFRHEQFF.

This clone was detected only once. The rearrangement joins TRBV5-1 to TRBJ1-3, with 8 bases fitting TRBD1. CDR3 length: 15 residues. With 5 bases clipped from V and 3 bases from J, the junction kept 7 bases outside the gene matches. CDR1 and CDR2 (germline): SGHRS, YFSETQ. DNA for the CDR3: TGCGCCAGCAGTTTTAAAACAGGGGGTGGAAACACCATATATTTT. It specifies CASSFKTGGGNTIYF.

The chain couples TRBV10-1 to TRBJ2-1; unclear D gene. V lost 0 bases, J lost 2 bases, and 2 bases lay in between. Looked up from germline, CDR1 is WNHNN and CDR2 is SYGVQD (reference sequence). The CDR3 loop spans 13 amino acids. The CDR3 is CASSESTYNEQFF. The CDR3 coding sequence is TGCGCCAGCAGTGAGTCCACCTACAATGAGCAGTTCTTC.

The genes are TRBV27 and TRBJ1-5, with a possible D match to TRBD1 (6 bases). V was cut by 4 bases and J by 9 bases, with 16 bases left in between. The CDR3 has 14 amino acids. Germline V gene data show CDR1 as MNHEY and CDR2 as SMNVEV (reference sequence). The CDR3 nucleotides are TGTGCCAGCAGTTCAACAGGGCACCTTGCGCCCCAGCATTTT. As protein: CASSSTGHLAPQHF.

This clone was detected once. This sequence joins TRBV4-1 and TRBJ2-3, with TRBD2 identical over 10 bases. The trim removed 1 base at V and 0 bases at J, leaving 4 bases unmatched. CDR3 length equals 17 residues. Germline V gene lookup returns CDR1 MGHRA and CDR2 YSYEKL. The CDR3, as DNA: TGCGCCAGCAGCCAAGTTCTACTAGCGGGGAGCACAGATACGCAGTATTTT. Its protein is CASSQVLLAGSTDTQYF.

The chain carries TRBV3-1 (or the pseudogene TRBV3-2) and TRBJ1-3; D unresolved. The germline gives CDR1 LGHDT, CDR2 YNNKEL (reference sequence). Deletions cut 1 base from V and 2 bases from J, with 6 bases between. The CDR3 is 14 residues long. The CDR3 reads CASSQGVTGNTIYF. CDR3 coding DNA: TGTGCCAGCAGCCAAGGCGTTACTGGAAACACCATATATTTT.

As regards this clone: The junction departs from the called germline gene at one end, perhaps through a read error. The V call is TRBV11-2, the J call TRBJ1-2, with 7 bases that match TRBD1. The CDR3 spans 11 residues. Germline loops: CDR1 SGHAT, CDR2 FQNNGV. CDR3 nucleotide sequence: TGTGCCAGCAGCTGGGGGGACAGTACTCACTTC. It specifies CASSWGDSTHF. Based on the CDR3 plus reference TRBV11-2 and TRBJ1-2, the full variable domain is EAGVAQSPRYKIIEKRQSVAFWCNPISGHATLYWYQQILGQGPKLLIQFQNNGVVDDSQLPKDRFSAERLKGVDSTLKIQPAKLEDSAVYLCASSWGDSTHFGSGTRLTVV.

The chain carries TRBV7-2 and TRBJ2-3; tentative D call: TRBD2 (6 bases). The CDR3 consists of 14 residues. Germline-derived CDR1 and CDR2 are SGHTA and FQGNSA. V lost 4 bases and J 5 bases, leaving 13 bases between the germline ends. DNA for the CDR3: TGTGCCAGCAGCTGGGGCCGGGAGCGAGATACGCAGTATTTT. It encodes CASSWGRERDTQYF.

This sequence joins TRBV19 and TRBJ2-1, with 7 bases aligning to TRBD2. The CDR3 sequence is 19 residues long. CDR1 and CDR2 (germline): LNHDA, SQIVND (reference sequence). Trimming cost V 3 bases and J 4 bases; bases outside gene matches: 18. The CDR3 is CASSIGLAAYTDSYNEQFF. CDR3 sequence (DNA): TGTGCCAGTAGTATCGGGCTAGCGGCGTACACGGACTCTTACAATGAGCAGTTCTTC.

This clone was observed once. The chain recombines TRBV4-1 with TRBJ1-5; 9 positions match TRBD1. The CDR3 is made up of 16 amino acids. V trimming: 0 bases; J trimming: 6 bases; junction bases outside the gene matches: 6. Germline V lookup: CDR1 MGHRA, CDR2 YSYEKL. The CDR3, as DNA: TGCGCCAGCAGCCAAGATTGGGGACAGGGAAGTCAGCCCCAGCATTTT. Protein product: CASSQDWGQGSQPQHF.

This clone was seen only once. The chain has TRBV29-1 and TRBJ1-4, with 9 bases aligning to TRBD1. CDR1 is SQVTM, CDR2 ANQGSEA, per germline. Losses at the gene ends were 5 bases for V and 8 bases for J; bases not matched to a gene: 9. The CDR3 is 14 amino acids. The chain's CDR3 is CSVSWTGVGEKLFF. DNA of the CDR3: TGCAGCGTTTCTTGGACAGGGGTAGGGGAAAAACTGTTTTTT.

In this sample, this clone turned up once. The V call is TRBV28, the J call TRBJ1-1; TRBD1 aligns across 7 bases. Germline V CDR1 and CDR2: MDHEN, SYDVKM. The CDR3 extends over 12 amino acids. Trimming cost V 1 base and J 10 bases; bases outside gene matches: 3. The CDR3 DNA is TGTGCCAGCAGTTTATTCCAGGGGGGAGCTTTCTTT. This translates into CASSLFQGGAFF.

The rearrangement links TRBV28 to TRBJ2-1; TRBD2 matches 13 bases. This CDR3 is 16 amino acids long. V lost 5 bases to trimming and J lost 8 bases; unmatched junction nucleotides: 9. Germline V CDR1 and CDR2: MDHEN, SYDVKM. The CDR3 nucleotides read TGTGCCAGCAGTGTCTCGACTAGCGGGGGGCGCGATGAGCAGTTCTTC. Translating it yields CASSVSTSGGRDEQFF.

As for this clone: In the same sample, other DNA sequences code for this CDR3. The chain couples TRBV5-1 to TRBJ1-1; D is perhaps TRBD1 (6 bases). V dropped 0 bases and J dropped 2 bases, with 8 bases sitting between them. The CDR3 spans 14 residues. The germline CDR1 and CDR2 sequences are SGHRS and YFSETQ. CDR3 protein: CASSLEGVNTEAFF. The CDR3 nucleotides read TGCGCCAGCAGCTTGGAGGGGGTTAACACTGAAGCTTTCTTT.

This chain links TRBV6-5 with TRBJ1-1; D is possibly TRBD1 (6 bases). Trimming pared 3 bases from V and 6 bases from J, leaving 14 bases between. CDR3 length equals 14 residues. Germline V gene sequence: CDR1 MNHEY, CDR2 SVGAGI. This CDR3 is CASSYTGQAAEAFF. The CDR3, as DNA: TGTGCCAGCAGTTATACAGGGCAGGCTGCTGAAGCTTTCTTT.

This chain links TRBV25-1 with TRBJ2-2, with D unclear. Between the trimmed V and J ends, which lost 3 bases and 7 bases, there was a span of 18 bases. This CDR3 contains 16 residues. Germline V gene sequence: CDR1 MGHDK, CDR2 SYGVNS. This CDR3 is CASSDPRLGRFGELFF. The CDR3 region has the DNA TGTGCCAGCAGTGACCCTCGGCTAGGAAGATTCGGGGAGCTGTTTTTT.

The rearrangement uses TRBV4-2 and TRBJ1-5; a weak D match, TRBD1 (5 bases). The CDR3 totals 15 residues. CDR1 LGHNA and CDR2 YNFKEQ come from the germline V gene. Trimming removed 9 bases at V and 6 bases at J, with 21 bases between. The CDR3, as DNA: TGTGCCAGAGGCCGGCAGGGTAAGGATTGTCAGCCCCAGCATTTT. This encodes CARGRQGKDCQPQHF.

The chain recombines TRBV7-6 with TRBJ2-3; 8 bases are a match to TRBD2. The CDR3 extends over 16 amino acids. Germline V gene lookup returns CDR1 SGHVS and CDR2 FNYEAQ. V lost 1 base to trimming and J lost 1 base; unmatched junction nucleotides: 4. This CDR3 is CASSLDSGRRTDTQYF. The CDR3 bases are TGTGCCAGCAGCTTAGACAGCGGGAGACGCACAGATACGCAGTATTTT.

The rearrangement joins TRBV11-2 to TRBJ2-3; 8 nucleotides agree with TRBD1. CDR1 is SGHAT, CDR2 FQNNGV, per germline. With V trimmed by 5 bases and J by 2 bases, 3 bases remained unmatched. The CDR3 covers 14 residues. This chain's CDR3 is CASSRGQATDTQYF. The CDR3 coding sequence is TGTGCCAGCAGCCGGGGACAGGCCACAGATACGCAGTATTTT.

This chain connects TRBV18 to TRBJ1-6, with 7 bases matching TRBD1. Germline-derived CDR1 and CDR2 are KGHSH and LQKENI. Germline trimming cut 4 bases from V and 7 bases from J; bases unmatched to any gene: 4. The CDR3 runs to 14 residues. The CDR3 nucleotides are TGTGCCAGCTCACGGGACAGTCTGAATTCACCCCTCCACTTT. Its protein is CASSRDSLNSPLHF. The entire variable domain, with the rest obtained from reference TRBV18 and TRBJ1-6, is as follows: NAGVMQNPRHLVRRRGQEARLRCSPMKGHSHVYWYRQLPEEGLKFMVYLQKENIIDESGMPKERFSAEFPKEGPSILRIQQVVRGDSAAYFCASSRDSLNSPLHFGNGTRLTVT.

The rearrangement links TRBV28 to TRBJ1-5; 8 nucleotides line up with TRBD1. This CDR3 is built from 15 residues. Germline trimming cut 5 bases from V and 6 bases from J; bases unmatched to any gene: 9. CDR1 is MDHEN, CDR2 SYDVKM, per germline. The CDR3 here is CASSPAQGVGQPQHF. The CDR3 DNA follows: TGTGCCAGCAGTCCGGCACAGGGGGTAGGTCAGCCCCAGCATTTT.

This clone showed up just once. J is TRBJ1-5 and V is TRBV6-5; 11 bases line up with TRBD1. The germline gives CDR1 MNHEY, CDR2 SVGAGI. Trimming cost V 5 bases and J 2 bases; bases outside gene matches: 2. This CDR3 has 15 residues. CDR3 sequence reads: CASSPDRGRNQPQHF. CDR3 DNA: TGTGCCAGCAGTCCGGACAGGGGGCGCAATCAGCCCCAGCATTTT.

This clone was recorded only once. The chain is built from TRBV10-1 and TRBJ1-4; TRBD1 matches 12 bases. The CDR3 has 17 amino acids. Germline CDR1 is WNHNN and CDR2 is SYGVQD (reference sequence). The V gene end was trimmed by 1 base and the J gene end by 7 bases; junction bases not matched to a gene: 7. The CDR3: CASSELGQGASREKLFF. The CDR3 bases are TGCGCCAGCAGTGAGTTGGGACAGGGGGCGTCCCGTGAAAAACTGTTTTTT.